The 18 T cell receptor beta chains presented below share a single source sample, sequenced in a study of blood T cell repertoires in COVID-19. Sequencing used immunoSEQ multiplex PCR; TCRdb keeps in-frame clones, though not all of them. The sample lists about 250,000 clones, 65% to 80% occurring once. Sequenced input: peripheral blood. Receptors were obtained from a middle-aged woman with active or convalescent COVID-19.

This chain joins TRBV10-2 and TRBJ2-1; TRBD2 aligns across 8 bases. The germline V gene encodes CDR1 WSHSY and CDR2 SAAADI. V lost 6 bases, J lost 7 bases, and 5 bases stayed unmatched. The length of the CDR3 is 13 residues. CDR3 sequence (DNA): TGCGCCAGCAGGGGCGGGGGGCCGAATGAGCAGTTCTTC. This codes for CASRGGGPNEQFF.

This CDR3 reads CASSRTGGGEKLFF. The DNA of the CDR3 is TGTGCCAGTAGTAGGACAGGGGGCGGTGAAAAACTGTTTTTT. The gene calls are TRBV19 and TRBJ1-4; 11 nucleotides match TRBD1. The V gene end was trimmed by 4 bases and the J gene end by 7 bases; junction bases not matched to a gene: 2. Germline V gives CDR1 LNHDA, CDR2 SQIVND (reference sequence). This CDR3 spans 14 amino acids.

The V call is TRBV5-1, the J call TRBJ2-3; tentative D call: TRBD2 (5 bases). This CDR3 comprises 13 residues. Trimming cost V 0 bases and J 11 bases, with 13 bases left between them. Looked up from germline, CDR1 is SGHRS and CDR2 is YFSETQ. In DNA, the CDR3 is TGCGCCAGCAGCTTGGAGCTAAGCCGGGGGCAGTATTTT. It is translated as CASSLELSRGQYF.

V usage is TRBV11-2 and J usage is TRBJ2-7; no definite D call. V lost 1 base and J lost 9, with 16 bases in between. This CDR3 has 14 residues. The germline gives CDR1 SGHAT, CDR2 FQNNGV. CDR3 nucleotides: TGTGCCAGCAGCTTAGGGGCAGGTCGTTTAGGGCAGTACTTC. It translates to CASSLGAGRLGQYF. The variable domain in full, with the rest retrieved from reference TRBV11-2 and TRBJ2-7, is EAGVAQSPRYKIIEKRQSVAFWCNPISGHATLYWYQQILGQGPKLLIQFQNNGVVDDSQLPKDRFSAERLKGVDSTLKIQPAKLEDSAVYLCASSLGAGRLGQYFGPGTRLTVT.

The CDR3 sequence: CAISESRQGQGEQYF. In DNA, the CDR3 is TGTGCCATCAGTGAGTCGAGGCAGGGGCAGGGCGAGCAGTACTTC. The chain links TRBV10-3 to TRBJ2-7, with a weak D call TRBD1 (6 bases). Trimming pared 0 bases from V and 6 bases from J, leaving 15 bases between. The length of the CDR3 is 15 residues. Looked up from germline, CDR1 is ENHRY and CDR2 is SYGVKD.

The DNA for the CDR3 is TGTGCCAGCAGCCTAGGGACTAGCGGGGGGGATGAGCAGTTCTTC. Amino acids: CASSLGTSGGDEQFF. The rearrangement uses TRBV7-7 and TRBJ2-1; 16 positions agree with TRBD2. V was pared by 5 bases and J by 8 bases, with 3 bases of the junction left unmatched. This CDR3 contains 15 residues. CDR1 is SSHAT, CDR2 FNYEAQ, per germline (reference sequence).

The chain uses TRBV11-2 and TRBJ1-4; tentative D call: TRBD1 (6 bases). V lost 1 base and J lost 8, with 11 bases in between. CDR1 is SGHAT and CDR2 is FQNNGV in the germline V gene. This CDR3 comprises 14 residues. The CDR3 DNA follows: TGTGCCAGCAGCTTAGCGGCAGGGGAGGAAAAACTGTTTTTT. Translation: CASSLAAGEEKLFF.

V and J are TRBV19 and TRBJ2-1, with TRBD1 identical over 8 bases. This CDR3 has 15 residues. The J segment lost 6 bases and the V segment lost 5 bases, leaving 9 bases of the junction unmatched. Germline-derived CDR1 and CDR2 are LNHDA and SQIVND (reference sequence). For the CDR3, the DNA is TGTGCCAGTAGTGCCTTGGACAGGGTGACCAATGAGCAGTTCTTC. Protein sequence: CASSALDRVTNEQFF.

The V call is TRBV2, the J call TRBJ1-2; 9 bases align to TRBD1. Looked up from germline, CDR1 is SNHLY and CDR2 is FYNNEI. V was pared by 5 bases and J by 8 bases, with 3 bases of the junction left unmatched. The CDR3 totals 12 residues. CDR3 sequence reads: CASSWTGEGYTF. The CDR3 DNA reads as TGTGCCAGCAGTTGGACAGGGGAAGGCTACACCTTC.

V and J are TRBV3-1 (or the pseudogene TRBV3-2) and TRBJ1-1; D not resolved. V lost 0 bases and J 5 bases, leaving 13 bases between the germline ends. This CDR3 comprises 15 residues. From germline, CDR1 is LGHDT and CDR2 YNNKEL (reference sequence). CDR3 in DNA: TGTGCCAGCAGCCAAGAAGCTGACGCGAGGACTGAAGCTTTCTTT. This encodes CASSQEADARTEAFF.

The gene calls are TRBV27 and TRBJ1-4, with D unclear. The germline gives CDR1 MNHEY, CDR2 SMNVEV (reference sequence). V lost 3 bases to trimming and J lost 3 bases, with 8 bases between them. The CDR3 runs 14 residues. The CDR3 DNA sequence: TGTGCCAGCAGTTTCCGACTCGCTAATGAAAAACTGTTTTTT. Its protein product is CASSFRLANEKLFF.

The genes are TRBV27 and TRBJ2-7; 7 bases map to TRBD2. The trim removed 7 bases at V and 7 bases at J, leaving 22 bases unmatched. The CDR3 contains 17 residues. Germline V gene sequence: CDR1 MNHEY, CDR2 SMNVEV (reference sequence). The CDR3 DNA sequence: TGTGCCAGCACCCTCCGGGGGGTCCCCACCCTGGCGACAGAGCAGTACTTC. Protein: CASTLRGVPTLATEQYF.

This clone was counted a single time. The chain couples TRBV11-3 to TRBJ2-7; D is undetermined. There are 13 residues in the CDR3. V lost 4 bases to trimming and J lost 7 bases, with 14 bases between them. Per germline, CDR1 SGHNT and CDR2 YENEEA. The CDR3 sequence: CASSSRSNQEQYF. The CDR3 DNA is TGTGCCAGCAGCTCCAGGTCAAATCAAGAGCAGTACTTC.

The rearrangement uses TRBV19 and TRBJ2-7; D perhaps matches TRBD1 (5 bases). CDR3 length equals 14 residues. CDR1 is LNHDA and CDR2 is SQIVND in the germline V gene (reference sequence). V was cut by 4 bases and J by 1 base, with 11 bases left in between. The CDR3 reads CASSTKRGSYEQYF. CDR3 sequence (DNA): TGTGCCAGTAGTACGAAAAGGGGATCCTACGAGCAGTACTTC.

The J gene is TRBJ2-5, the V gene TRBV5-1; TRBD1 aligns across 8 bases. This CDR3 spans 19 amino acids. V trimming: 2 bases; J trimming: 1 base; junction bases outside the gene matches: 16. Germline values: CDR1 SGHRS, CDR2 YFSETQ. The CDR3 DNA is TGCGCCAGCAGCTTAGGAAAGATCCCGGGACAGGTGACCCAAGAGACCCAGTACTTC. It specifies CASSLGKIPGQVTQETQYF.

This chain connects TRBV4-1 to TRBJ1-1; TRBD1 matches 8 bases. J was trimmed by 10 bases and V by 4 bases; bases with no gene match: 5. This CDR3 region has 12 residues. Germline CDR1 reads MGHRA; CDR2 reads YSYEKL. In nucleotides, the CDR3 is TGCGCCAGCAGCCCCGACAGGGGTACAGCTTTCTTT. This sequence encodes CASSPDRGTAFF.

The rearrangement links TRBV6-5 to TRBJ1-2, with a weak D call TRBD1 (6 bases). The V end was cut by 10 bases, the J end by 3 bases, with 21 bases between. Germline CDR1 and CDR2: MNHEY and SVGAGI. The CDR3 has 15 amino acids. CDR3 bases: TGTGCCACCTCACAGGGCTCCCGTATACACTATGGCTACACCTTC. This gives the protein CATSQGSRIHYGYTF.

The chain uses TRBV2 and TRBJ1-2; TRBD1 matches at 9 bases. V trimming: 10 bases; J trimming: 2 bases; junction bases outside the gene matches: 5. The germline CDR1 and CDR2 sequences are SNHLY and FYNNEI. The CDR3 has 13 amino acids. CDR3: CATQGAQNYGYTF. The CDR3 DNA follows: TGTGCCACACAGGGGGCGCAGAACTATGGCTACACCTTC.